This T cell receptor (beta chain) was identified in a study of OX40 agonist ivuxolimab in advanced cancers. Study-level background: Patients undergoing dose escalation presented with hepatocellular carcinoma, melanoma, renal cell or head and neck cancer. General study results and limits: At doses 0.1 to 3.0 mg/kg, CD4+ and CD8+ clones expanded. Expanded clones tended on average to be more numerous among CD8+ T cells than CD4+.

CDR3 length equals 11 residues. Germline V lookup: CDR1 GTSNPN, CDR2 SVGIG (reference sequence). Between the trimmed V and J ends, which lost 3 bases and 1 base, there was a span of 4 bases. Individuals having autoimmune disease history or systemic immunosuppression were not enrolled. Clones were sequenced by immunoSEQ multiplex PCR, and TCRdb holds only the in-frame ones, with some missing. The sample holds approximately 60,000 clones; roughly 82% are singletons and the top ten take about 2%. For this clone: Antigen specificity is unknown.

V usage is TRBV30 and J usage is TRBJ2-7; D is ambiguous. The starting material was CD4+ or CD8+ T cells sorted from blood, obtained in a trial of the OX40 agonist ivuxolimab. This clonotype was sampled from an adult with an advanced solid tumor such as melanoma, head and neck, liver or kidney cancer. The CDR3 bases are TGTGCCTGGAGCCTATCCTACGAGCAGTACTTC. Its translation: CAWSLSYEQYF. Together with reference TRBV30 and TRBJ2-7, the CDR3 gives the full variable domain: SQTIHQWPATLVQPVGSPLSLECTVEGTSNPNLYWYRQAAGRGLQLLFYSVGIGQISSEVPQNLSASRPQDRQFILSSKKLLLSDSGFYLCAWSLSYEQYFGPGTRLTVT.